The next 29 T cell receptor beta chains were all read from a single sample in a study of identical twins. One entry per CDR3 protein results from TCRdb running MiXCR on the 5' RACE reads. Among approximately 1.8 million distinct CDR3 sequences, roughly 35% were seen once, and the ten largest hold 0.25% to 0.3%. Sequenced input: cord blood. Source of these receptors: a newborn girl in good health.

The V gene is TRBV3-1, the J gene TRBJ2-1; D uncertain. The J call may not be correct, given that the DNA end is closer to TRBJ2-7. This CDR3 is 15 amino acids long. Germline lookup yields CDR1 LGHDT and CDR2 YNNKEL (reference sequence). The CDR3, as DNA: TGTGCCAGCAGTCGGACGGAAAGCTCCTACAATGAGCAGTACTTC. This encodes CASSRTESSYNEQYF.

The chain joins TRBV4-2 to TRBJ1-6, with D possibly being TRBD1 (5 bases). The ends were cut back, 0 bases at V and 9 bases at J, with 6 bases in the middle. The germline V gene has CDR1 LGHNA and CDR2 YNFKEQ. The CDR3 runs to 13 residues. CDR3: CASSQDQGSPLHF. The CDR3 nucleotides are TGTGCCAGCAGCCAAGATCAGGGTTCACCCCTCCACTTT.

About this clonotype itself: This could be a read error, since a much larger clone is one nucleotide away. The CDR3 loop is CASSRTNYEQFF. CDR3 nucleotides: TGCGCCAGCAGCAGGACTAACTACGAGCAGTTCTTC. This chain connects TRBV5-1 to TRBJ2-1, with D perhaps TRBD2 (6 bases). The V end was cut by 4 bases, the J end by 10 bases, with 12 bases between. Germline V gene sequence: CDR1 SGHRS, CDR2 YFSETQ. CDR3 length: 12 amino acids.

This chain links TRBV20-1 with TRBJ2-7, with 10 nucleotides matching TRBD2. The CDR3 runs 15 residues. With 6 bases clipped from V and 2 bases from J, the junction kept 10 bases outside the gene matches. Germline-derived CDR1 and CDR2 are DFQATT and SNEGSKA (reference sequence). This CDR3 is CSASISGGPPYEQYF. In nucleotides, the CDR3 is TGCAGTGCCTCTATTAGCGGGGGGCCCCCCTACGAGCAGTACTTC.

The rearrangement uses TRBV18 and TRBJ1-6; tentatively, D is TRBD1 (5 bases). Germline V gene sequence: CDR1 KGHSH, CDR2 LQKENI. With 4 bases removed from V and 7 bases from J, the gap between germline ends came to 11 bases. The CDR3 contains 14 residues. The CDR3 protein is CASSRQDTNSPLHF. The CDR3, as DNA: TGTGCCAGCTCACGGCAGGACACCAATTCACCCCTCCACTTT.

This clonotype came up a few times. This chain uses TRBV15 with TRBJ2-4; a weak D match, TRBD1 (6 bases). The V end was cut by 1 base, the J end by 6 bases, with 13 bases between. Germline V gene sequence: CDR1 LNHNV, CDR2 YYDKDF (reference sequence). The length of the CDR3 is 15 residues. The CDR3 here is CATSRVLGAGNIQYF. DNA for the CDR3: TGTGCCACCAGCAGAGTTTTGGGGGCCGGAAACATTCAGTACTTC.

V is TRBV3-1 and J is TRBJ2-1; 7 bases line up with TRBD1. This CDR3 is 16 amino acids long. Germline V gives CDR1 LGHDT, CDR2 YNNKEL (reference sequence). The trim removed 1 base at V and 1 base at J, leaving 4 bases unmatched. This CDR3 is CASSQVRGLSYNEQFF. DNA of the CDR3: TGTGCCAGCAGCCAAGTGAGGGGGCTGTCCTACAATGAGCAGTTCTTC.

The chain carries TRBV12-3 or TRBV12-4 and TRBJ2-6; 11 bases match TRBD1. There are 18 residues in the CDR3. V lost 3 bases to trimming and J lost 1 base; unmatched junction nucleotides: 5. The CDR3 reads CASSLRGQGGSGANVLTF. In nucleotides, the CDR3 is TGTGCCAGCAGTTTGAGGGGACAGGGGGGGTCTGGGGCCAACGTCCTGACTTTC.

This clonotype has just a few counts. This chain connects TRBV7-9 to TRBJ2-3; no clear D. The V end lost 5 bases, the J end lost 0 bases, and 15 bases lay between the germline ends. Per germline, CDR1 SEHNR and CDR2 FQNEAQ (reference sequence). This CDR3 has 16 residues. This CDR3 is CASSLDWTASTDTQYF. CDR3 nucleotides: TGTGCCAGCAGCCTTGACTGGACCGCTAGCACAGATACGCAGTATTTT.

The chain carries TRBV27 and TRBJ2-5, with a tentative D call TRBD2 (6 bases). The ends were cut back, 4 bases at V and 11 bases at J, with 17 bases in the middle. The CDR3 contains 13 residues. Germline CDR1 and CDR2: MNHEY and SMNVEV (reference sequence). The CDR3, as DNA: TGTGCCAGCAGTTCTAGCGTCTACAATGAGCAGTACTTC. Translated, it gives CASSSSVYNEQYF.

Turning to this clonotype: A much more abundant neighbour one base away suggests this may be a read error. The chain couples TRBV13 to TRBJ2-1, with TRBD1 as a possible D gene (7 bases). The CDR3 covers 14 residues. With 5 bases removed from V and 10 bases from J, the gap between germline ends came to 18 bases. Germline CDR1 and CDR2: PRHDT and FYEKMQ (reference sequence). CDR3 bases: TGTGCCAGCAGCGCCGACAGGGAGGTCTACGAGCAGTTCTTC. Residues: CASSADREVYEQFF.

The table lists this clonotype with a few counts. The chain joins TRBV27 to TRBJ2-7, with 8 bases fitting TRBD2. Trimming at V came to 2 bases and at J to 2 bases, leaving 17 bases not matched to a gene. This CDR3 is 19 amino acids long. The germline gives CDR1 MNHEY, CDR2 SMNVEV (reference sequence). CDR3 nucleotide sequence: TGTGCCAGCAGTTTACAACCCTTTCCGGGACTAGGGCTACCCTACGAGCAGTACTTC. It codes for CASSLQPFPGLGLPYEQYF.

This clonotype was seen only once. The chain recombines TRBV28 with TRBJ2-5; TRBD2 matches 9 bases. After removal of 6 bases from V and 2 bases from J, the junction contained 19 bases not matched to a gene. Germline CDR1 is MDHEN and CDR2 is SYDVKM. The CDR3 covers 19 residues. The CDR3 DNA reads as TGTGCCAGCAGCTCCCCGGGTAGCGGGAGATGGTTTGGGCAAGAGACCCAGTACTTC. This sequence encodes CASSSPGSGRWFGQETQYF. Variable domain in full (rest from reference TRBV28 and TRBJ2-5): DVKVTQSSRYLVKRTGEKVFLECVQDMDHENMFWYRQDPGLGLRLIYFSYDVKMKEKGDIPEGYSVSREKKERFSLILESASTNQTSMYLCASSSPGSGRWFGQETQYFGPGTRLLVL.

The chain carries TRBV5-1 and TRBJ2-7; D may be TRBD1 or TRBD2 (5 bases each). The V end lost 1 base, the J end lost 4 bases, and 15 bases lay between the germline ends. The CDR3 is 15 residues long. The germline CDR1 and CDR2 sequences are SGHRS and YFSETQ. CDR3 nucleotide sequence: TGCGCCAGCAGCTTGTGGGACCCCCTAGTATACGAGCAGTACTTC. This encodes CASSLWDPLVYEQYF.

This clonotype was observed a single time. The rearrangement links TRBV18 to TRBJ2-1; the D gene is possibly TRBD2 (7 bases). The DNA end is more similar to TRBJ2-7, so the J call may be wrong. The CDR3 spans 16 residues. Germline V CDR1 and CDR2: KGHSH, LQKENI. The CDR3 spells CASSLYKGGPYNEQYF. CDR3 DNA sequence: TGTGCCAGCTCTCTTTATAAGGGGGGGCCCTACAATGAGCAGTACTTC.

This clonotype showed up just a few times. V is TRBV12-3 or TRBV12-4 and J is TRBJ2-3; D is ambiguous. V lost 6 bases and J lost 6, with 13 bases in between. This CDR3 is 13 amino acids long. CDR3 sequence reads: CASSPPLEDTQYF. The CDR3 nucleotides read TGTGCCAGCAGCCCCCCGCTAGAGGATACGCAGTATTTT.

The CDR3 sequence: CASSLGSGVATDTQYF. As DNA, the CDR3 is TGCGCCAGCAGCTTGGGGAGCGGGGTAGCGACAGATACGCAGTATTTT. This chain uses TRBV5-1 with TRBJ2-3, with 7 positions matching TRBD2. CDR1 and CDR2 (germline): SGHRS, YFSETQ. This CDR3 is built from 16 residues. Trimming removed 0 bases from V and 3 bases from J; junction bases left unmatched: 7.

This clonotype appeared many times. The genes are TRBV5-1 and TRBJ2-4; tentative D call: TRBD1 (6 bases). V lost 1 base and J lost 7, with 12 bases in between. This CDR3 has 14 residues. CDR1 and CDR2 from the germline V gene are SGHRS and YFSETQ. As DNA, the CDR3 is TGCGCCAGCAGCTTGAAACAGGGCAGGAACATTCAGTACTTC. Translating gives CASSLKQGRNIQYF.

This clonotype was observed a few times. The CDR3 reads CASSRETSGIHNEQFF. CDR3 sequence (DNA): TGTGCCAGCAGCCGCGAGACTAGCGGGATTCACAATGAGCAGTTCTTC. This sequence joins TRBV7-6 and TRBJ2-1; TRBD2 agrees at 11 bases. This CDR3 is 16 amino acids long. In germline, CDR1 is SGHVS, CDR2 FNYEAQ. The V gene end was trimmed by 5 bases and the J gene end by 5 bases; junction bases not matched to a gene: 8.

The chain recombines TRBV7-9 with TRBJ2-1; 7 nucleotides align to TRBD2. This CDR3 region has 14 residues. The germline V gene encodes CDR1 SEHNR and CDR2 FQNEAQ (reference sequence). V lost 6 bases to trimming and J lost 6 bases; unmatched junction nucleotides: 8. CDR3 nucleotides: TGTGCCAGCAGACCTAGCGGTGTGGGCAATGAGCAGTTCTTC. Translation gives CASRPSGVGNEQFF.

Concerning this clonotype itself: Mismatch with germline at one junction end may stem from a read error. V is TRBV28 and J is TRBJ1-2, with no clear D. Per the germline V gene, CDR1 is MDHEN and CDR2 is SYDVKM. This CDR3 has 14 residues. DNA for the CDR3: TGTGCCAGCAGTGTTGGACCTTCCCTTTATGGCTACATCTTC. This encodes CASSVGPSLYGYIF.

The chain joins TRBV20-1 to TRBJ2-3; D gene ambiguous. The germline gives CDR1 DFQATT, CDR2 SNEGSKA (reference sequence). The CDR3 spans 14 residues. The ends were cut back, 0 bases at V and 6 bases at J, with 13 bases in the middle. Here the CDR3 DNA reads TGCAGTGCTAGAGATCTCCTACGGTACGATACGCAGTATTTT. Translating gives CSARDLLRYDTQYF.

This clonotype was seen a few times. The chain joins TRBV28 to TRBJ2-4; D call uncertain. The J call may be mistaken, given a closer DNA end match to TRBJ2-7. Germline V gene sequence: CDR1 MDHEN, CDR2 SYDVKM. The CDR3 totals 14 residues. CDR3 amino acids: CASSLFSAYYEQYF. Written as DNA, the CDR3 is TGTGCCAGCAGTTTATTTTCGGCTTACTACGAGCAGTACTTC.

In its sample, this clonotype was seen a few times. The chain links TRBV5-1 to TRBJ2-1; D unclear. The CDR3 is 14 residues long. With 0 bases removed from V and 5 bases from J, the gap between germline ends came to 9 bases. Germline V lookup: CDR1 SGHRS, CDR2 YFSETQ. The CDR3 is CASSLGGVNNEQFF. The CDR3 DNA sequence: TGCGCCAGCAGCTTGGGGGGTGTTAACAATGAGCAGTTCTTC. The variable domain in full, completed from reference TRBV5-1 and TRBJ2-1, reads KAGVTQTPRYLIKTRGQQVTLSCSPISGHRSVSWYQQTPGQGLQFLFEYFSETQRNKGNFPGRFSGRQFSNSRSEMNVSTLELGDSALYLCASSLGGVNNEQFFGPGTRLTVL.

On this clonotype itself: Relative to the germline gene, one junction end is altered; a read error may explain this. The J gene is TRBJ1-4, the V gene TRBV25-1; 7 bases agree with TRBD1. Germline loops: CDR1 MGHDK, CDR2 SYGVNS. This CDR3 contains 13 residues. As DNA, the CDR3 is TGTGCCAGCAGTAGACAGGGCGGTGAAAAACCGTTTTTT. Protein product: CASSRQGGEKPFF.

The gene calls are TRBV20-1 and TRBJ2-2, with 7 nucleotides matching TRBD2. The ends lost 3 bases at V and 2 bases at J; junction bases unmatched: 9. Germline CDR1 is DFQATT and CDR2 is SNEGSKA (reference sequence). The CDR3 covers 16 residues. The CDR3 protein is CSASFAGAVNTGELFF. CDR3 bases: TGCAGTGCTAGTTTCGCGGGAGCCGTAAACACCGGGGAGCTGTTTTTT.

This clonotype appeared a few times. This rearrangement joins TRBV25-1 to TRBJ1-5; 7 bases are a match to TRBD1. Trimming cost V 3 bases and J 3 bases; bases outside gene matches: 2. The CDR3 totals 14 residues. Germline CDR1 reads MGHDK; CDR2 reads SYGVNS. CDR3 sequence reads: CASSEGTVNQPQHF. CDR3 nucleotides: TGTGCCAGCAGTGAGGGGACAGTCAATCAGCCCCAGCATTTT.

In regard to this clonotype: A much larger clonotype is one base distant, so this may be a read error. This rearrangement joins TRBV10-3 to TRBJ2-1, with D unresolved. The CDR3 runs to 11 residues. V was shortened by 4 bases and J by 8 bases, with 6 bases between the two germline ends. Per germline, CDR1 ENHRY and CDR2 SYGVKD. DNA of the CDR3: TGTGCCATCAGTGTGTGGGATGAGCAGTTCTTC. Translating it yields CAISVWDEQFF.

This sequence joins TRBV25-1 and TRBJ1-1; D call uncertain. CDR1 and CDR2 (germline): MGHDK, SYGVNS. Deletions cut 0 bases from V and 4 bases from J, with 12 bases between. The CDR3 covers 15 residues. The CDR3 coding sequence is TGTGCCAGCAGTGAATATGGAGGGTTGAGCACTGAAGCTTTCTTT. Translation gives CASSEYGGLSTEAFF.